This T cell receptor beta chain came from a study of vaccination effects on CD4 cells after COVID-19. CDR1 PRHDT and CDR2 FYEKMQ come from the germline V gene (reference sequence). This CDR3 is built from 16 residues. Trimming took 0 bases from V and 3 from J, leaving 12 bases between them. Whole-study findings and limits: Small numbers of convalescent patients limited the study. It also lacked early post-infection timepoints.

Culture proceeded for approximately 10 days, and CD4+ T cells were then isolated. As their vaccination, participants received two doses of either BNT162b2 or mRNA-1273. Negative nucleocapsid antibody tests before and after vaccination confirmed no previous SARS-CoV-2 infection. Half the medium was swapped for IL-2 medium on days 3 and 7. This clone has just one count. The antigen is undetermined. The data were produced by immunoSEQ multiplex PCR, yet TCRdb's version contains in-frame clones alone and is incomplete. The table includes about 40,000 clones, under 70% detected once. The TCR sequence derives from a human donor who received a COVID-19 vaccine. The chain uses TRBV13 and TRBJ1-3; possible D gene TRBD1, 6 bases. The material was CD4+ T cells from PBMCs cultured without peptide, obtained after COVID-19 vaccination. CDR3 sequence (DNA): TGTGCCAGCAGCTTAGGTCGGGGGGCATTTGGAAACACCATATATTTT. Encoded protein: CASSLGRGAFGNTIYF.